This T cell receptor beta chain was observed in a study of shared clonotypes between healthy human individuals. The wider study: Participating donors consisted of two women and a few men aged 18 to 49. The study's findings and limits: Generally, naive subsets (rather than memory subsets) showed larger estimated richness. The four-donor shared clonotypes exceeded non-shared clonotypes in generation probability, with non-shared ones scoring lower.

A remark on this clone: The antigen is undetermined.

The sorted-subset replicate PCRs were given about 200 ng DNA, which is around 29,000 T cell genomes. Data came from immunoSEQ multiplex PCR; TCRdb stores just in-frame clones and leaves some out. This table holds about 650,000 clones, less than 97% found once. Trimming took 2 bases from V and 7 from J; bases not matched to a gene: 11. Germline loops: CDR1 SGHAT, CDR2 FQNNGV. This CDR3 comprises 16 residues. Terminally differentiated effector memory CD45RA+ cells were excluded by CCR7 positive selection of CD45RO-negative cells. Sequencing was performed on naive CD8+ T cells sorted from blood. This clonotype was obtained from a woman in her twenties or thirties in good health. This rearrangement joins TRBV11-2 to TRBJ2-3, with 8 bases identical to TRBD2. CDR3 loop: CASSLKSGRPPHTQYF. The CDR3 DNA reads TGTGCCAGCAGCTTAAAGAGCGGGAGACCACCCCATACGCAGTATTTT.